Detailed here is one T cell receptor beta chain. The antigen is not known. The record originates from a study of shared clonotypes between healthy human individuals. Assay execution took place at the deep level. Sequencing was performed with immunoSEQ multiplex PCR; in TCRdb, only in-frame clones are kept and a portion is missing. The table has some 1,100,000 clones, 78% seen once. V was clipped by 2 bases and J by 2 bases, with 16 bases between them. Germline lookup yields CDR1 SGDLS and CDR2 YYNGEE. The length of the CDR3 is 16 residues. Findings of the study overall: Non-shared clonotypes had lower generation probabilities than those shared by all four donors.

Investigators divided CD4+ cells into CD45RA+ naive and CD45RA-negative memory subsets. The origin of this receptor is a man younger than 30 in good health. Some clones in this sample may be carry-over from other donors' samples. Sequences were obtained from memory CD4+ T cells from PBMCs. Subset in this sample: CD45RA-negative fraction. The rearrangement joins TRBV9 to TRBJ2-5; D is undetermined. CDR3 sequence reads: CASSVSAQVWQETQYF. DNA for the CDR3: TGTGCCAGCAGCGTCTCGGCCCAGGTGTGGCAAGAGACCCAGTACTTC.